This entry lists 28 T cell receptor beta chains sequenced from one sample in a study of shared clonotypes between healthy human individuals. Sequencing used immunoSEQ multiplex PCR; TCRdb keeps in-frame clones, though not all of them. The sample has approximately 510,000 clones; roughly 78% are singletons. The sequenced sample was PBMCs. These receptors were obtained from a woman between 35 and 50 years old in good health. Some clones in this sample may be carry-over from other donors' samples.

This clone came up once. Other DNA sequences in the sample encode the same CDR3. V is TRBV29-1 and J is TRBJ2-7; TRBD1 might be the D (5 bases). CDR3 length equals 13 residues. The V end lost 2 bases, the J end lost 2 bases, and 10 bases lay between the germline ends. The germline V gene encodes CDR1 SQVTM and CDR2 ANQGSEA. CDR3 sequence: CSVELDRTYEQYF. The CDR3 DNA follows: TGCAGCGTTGAACTCGACAGAACCTACGAGCAGTACTTC.

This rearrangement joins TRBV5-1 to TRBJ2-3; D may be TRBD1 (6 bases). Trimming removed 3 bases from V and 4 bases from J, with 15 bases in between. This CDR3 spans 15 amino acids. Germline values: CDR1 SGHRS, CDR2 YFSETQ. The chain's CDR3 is CASSSTQGRADTQYF. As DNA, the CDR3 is TGCGCCAGCAGCTCCACACAGGGAAGGGCAGATACGCAGTATTTT.

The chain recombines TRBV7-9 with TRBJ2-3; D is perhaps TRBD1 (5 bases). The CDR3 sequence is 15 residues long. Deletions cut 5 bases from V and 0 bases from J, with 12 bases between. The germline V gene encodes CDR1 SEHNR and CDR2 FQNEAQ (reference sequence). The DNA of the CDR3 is TGTGCCAGCAGCCCCCAGGGCGGTAGCACAGATACGCAGTATTTT. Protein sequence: CASSPQGGSTDTQYF.

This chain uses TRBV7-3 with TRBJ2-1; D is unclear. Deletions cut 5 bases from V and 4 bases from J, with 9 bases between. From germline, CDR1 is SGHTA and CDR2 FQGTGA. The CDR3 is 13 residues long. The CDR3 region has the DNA TGTGCCAGCAGCCCGACAAGTTACAATGAGCAGTTCTTC. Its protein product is CASSPTSYNEQFF. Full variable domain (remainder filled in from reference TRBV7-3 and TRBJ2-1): GAGVSQTPSNKVTEKGKYVELRCDPISGHTALYWYRQSLGQGPEFLIYFQGTGAADDSGLPNDRFFAVRPEGSVSTLKIQRTERGDSAVYLCASSPTSYNEQFFGPGTRLTVL.

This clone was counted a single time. CDR3 region: CASSLGTSRSSYEQYF. Here the CDR3 DNA reads TGTGCCAGCAGCTTAGGGACTAGCAGGAGCTCCTACGAGCAGTACTTC. V gene TRBV11-3 combines with J gene TRBJ2-7; 8 positions agree with TRBD2. Unmatched junction bases numbered 5, after V lost 1 base and J lost 0 bases. The germline V gene encodes CDR1 SGHNT and CDR2 YENEEA. The CDR3 spans 16 residues.

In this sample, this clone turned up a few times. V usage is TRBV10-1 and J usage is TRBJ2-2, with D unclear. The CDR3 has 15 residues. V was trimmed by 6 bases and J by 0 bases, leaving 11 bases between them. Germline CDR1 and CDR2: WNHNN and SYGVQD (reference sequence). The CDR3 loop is CASRDDNSNTGELFF. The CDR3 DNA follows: TGCGCCAGCAGGGATGACAACTCGAACACCGGGGAGCTGTTTTTT.

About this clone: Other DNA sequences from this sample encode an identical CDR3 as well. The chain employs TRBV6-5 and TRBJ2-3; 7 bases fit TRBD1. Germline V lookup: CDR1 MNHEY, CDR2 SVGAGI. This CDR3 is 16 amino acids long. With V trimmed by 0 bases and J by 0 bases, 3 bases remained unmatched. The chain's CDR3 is CASSYSRDSSTDTQYF. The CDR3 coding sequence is TGTGCCAGCAGTTACTCAAGGGACAGTAGCACAGATACGCAGTATTTT.

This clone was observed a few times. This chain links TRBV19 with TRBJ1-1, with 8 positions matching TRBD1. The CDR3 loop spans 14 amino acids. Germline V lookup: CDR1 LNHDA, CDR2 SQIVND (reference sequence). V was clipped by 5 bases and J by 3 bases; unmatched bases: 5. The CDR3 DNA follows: TGTGCCAGTAGTTCGGACAGGGTTTACACTGAAGCTTTCTTT. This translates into CASSSDRVYTEAFF.

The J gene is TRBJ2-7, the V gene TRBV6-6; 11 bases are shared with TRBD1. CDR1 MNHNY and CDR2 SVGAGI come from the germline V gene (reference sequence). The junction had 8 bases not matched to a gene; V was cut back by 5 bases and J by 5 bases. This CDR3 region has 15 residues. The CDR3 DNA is TGTGCCAGCAGTGAGAGCGGGACAGGGGGTAACGAGCAGTACTTC. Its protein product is CASSESGTGGNEQYF.

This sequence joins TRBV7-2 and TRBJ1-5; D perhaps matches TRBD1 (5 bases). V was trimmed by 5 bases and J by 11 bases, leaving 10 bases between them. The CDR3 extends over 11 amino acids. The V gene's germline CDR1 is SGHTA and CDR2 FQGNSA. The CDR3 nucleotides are TGTGCCAGCAGCCACGACAGAGCCCAGCATTTT. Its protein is CASSHDRAQHF.

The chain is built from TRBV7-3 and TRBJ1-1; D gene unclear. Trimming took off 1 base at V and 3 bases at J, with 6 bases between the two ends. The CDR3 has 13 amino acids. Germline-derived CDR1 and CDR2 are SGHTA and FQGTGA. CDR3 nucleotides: TGTGCCAGCAGCTTAAATGGTGACACTGAAGCTTTCTTT. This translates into CASSLNGDTEAFF.

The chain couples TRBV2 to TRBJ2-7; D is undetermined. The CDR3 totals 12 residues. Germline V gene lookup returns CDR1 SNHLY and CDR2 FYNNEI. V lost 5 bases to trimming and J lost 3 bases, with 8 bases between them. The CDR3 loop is CASSLDLYEQYF. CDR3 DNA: TGTGCCAGCAGTCTCGATCTCTACGAGCAGTACTTC.

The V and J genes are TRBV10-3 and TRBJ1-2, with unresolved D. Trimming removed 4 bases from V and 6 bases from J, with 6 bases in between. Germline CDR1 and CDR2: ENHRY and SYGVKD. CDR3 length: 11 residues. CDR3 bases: TGTGCCATCAGTGCCGGCGATGGCTACACCTTC. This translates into CAISAGDGYTF.

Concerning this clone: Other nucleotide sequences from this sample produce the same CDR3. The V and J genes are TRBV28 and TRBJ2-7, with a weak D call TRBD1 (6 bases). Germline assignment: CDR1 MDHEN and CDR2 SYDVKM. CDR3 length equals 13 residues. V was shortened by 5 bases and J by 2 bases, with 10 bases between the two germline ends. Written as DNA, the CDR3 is TGTGCCAGCAGTCTCAGGGGCCCCTACGAGCAGTACTTC. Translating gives CASSLRGPYEQYF. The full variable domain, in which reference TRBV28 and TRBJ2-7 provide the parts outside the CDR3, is DVKVTQSSRYLVKRTGEKVFLECVQDMDHENMFWYRQDPGLGLRLIYFSYDVKMKEKGDIPEGYSVSREKKERFSLILESASTNQTSMYLCASSLRGPYEQYFGPGTRLTVT.

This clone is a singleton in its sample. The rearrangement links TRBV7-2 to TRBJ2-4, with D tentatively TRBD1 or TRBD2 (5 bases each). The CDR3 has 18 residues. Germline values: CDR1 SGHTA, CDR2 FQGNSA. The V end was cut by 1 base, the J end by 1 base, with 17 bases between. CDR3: CASSLVYLGWGAKNIQYF. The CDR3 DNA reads TGTGCCAGCAGCTTAGTTTATTTGGGTTGGGGGGCCAAAAACATTCAGTACTTC.

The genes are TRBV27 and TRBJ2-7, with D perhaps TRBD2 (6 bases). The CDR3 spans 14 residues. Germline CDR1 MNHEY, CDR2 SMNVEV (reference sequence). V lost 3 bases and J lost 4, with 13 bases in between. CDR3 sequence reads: CASSFFGGRYEQYF. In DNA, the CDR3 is TGTGCCAGCAGTTTTTTCGGGGGAAGGTACGAGCAGTACTTC.

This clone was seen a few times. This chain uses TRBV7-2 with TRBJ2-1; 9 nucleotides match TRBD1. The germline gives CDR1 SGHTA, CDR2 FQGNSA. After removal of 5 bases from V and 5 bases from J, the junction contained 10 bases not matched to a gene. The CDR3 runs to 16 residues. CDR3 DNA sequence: TGTGCCAGCAGCCCCGACGGGACAGGGAGCCACAATGAGCAGTTCTTC. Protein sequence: CASSPDGTGSHNEQFF.

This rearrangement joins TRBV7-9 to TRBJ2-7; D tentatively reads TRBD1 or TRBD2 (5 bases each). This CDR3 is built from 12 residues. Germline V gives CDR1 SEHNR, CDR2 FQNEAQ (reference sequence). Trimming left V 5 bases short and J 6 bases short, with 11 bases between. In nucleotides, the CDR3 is TGTGCCAGCAGCCCTGGGACCGTCGAGCAGTACTTC. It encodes CASSPGTVEQYF. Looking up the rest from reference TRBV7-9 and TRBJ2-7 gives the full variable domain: DTGVSQNPRHKITKRGQNVTFRCDPISEHNRLYWYRQTLGQGPEFLTYFQNEAQLEKSRLLSDRFSAERPKGSFSTLEIQRTEQGDSAMYLCASSPGTVEQYFGPGTRLTVT.

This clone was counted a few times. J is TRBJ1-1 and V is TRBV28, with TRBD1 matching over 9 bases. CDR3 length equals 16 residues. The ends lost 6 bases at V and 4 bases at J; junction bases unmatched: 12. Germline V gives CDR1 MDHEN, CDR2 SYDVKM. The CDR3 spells CASRGPNRGLVTEAFF. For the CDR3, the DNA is TGTGCCAGCAGGGGGCCCAACAGGGGGCTGGTCACTGAAGCTTTCTTT.

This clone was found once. The CDR3 spells CASSPPGHEQFF. In nucleotides, the CDR3 is TGTGCCAGCTCACCTCCTGGCCATGAGCAGTTCTTC. The chain joins TRBV18 to TRBJ2-1; no clear D gene. The V end lost 3 bases, the J end lost 8 bases, and 8 bases lay between the germline ends. CDR1 is KGHSH, CDR2 LQKENI, per germline. The CDR3 contains 12 residues.

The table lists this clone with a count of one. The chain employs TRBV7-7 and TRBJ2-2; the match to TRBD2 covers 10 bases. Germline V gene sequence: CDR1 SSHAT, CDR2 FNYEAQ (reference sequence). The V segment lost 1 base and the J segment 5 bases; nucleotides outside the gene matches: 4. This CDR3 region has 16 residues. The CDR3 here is CASSLGLAGETGELFF. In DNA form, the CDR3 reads TGTGCCAGCAGCTTAGGGCTAGCGGGAGAGACCGGGGAGCTGTTTTTT.

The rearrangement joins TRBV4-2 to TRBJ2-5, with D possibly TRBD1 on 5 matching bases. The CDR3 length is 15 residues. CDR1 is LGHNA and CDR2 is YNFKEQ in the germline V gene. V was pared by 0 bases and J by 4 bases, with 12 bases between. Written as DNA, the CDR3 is TGTGCCAGCAGCCAAGATTGGGATAGGGGAGAGACCCAGTACTTC. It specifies CASSQDWDRGETQYF.

CDR3 in DNA: TGTGCCAGCAGTTTCCGACAGGGCCCCAATGAGCAGTTCTTC. It specifies CASSFRQGPNEQFF. V is TRBV27 and J is TRBJ2-1; 7 bases align to TRBD1. CDR1 is MNHEY, CDR2 SMNVEV, per germline (reference sequence). The CDR3 is 14 amino acids. Trimming at V came to 3 bases and at J to 6 bases, leaving 5 bases not matched to a gene.

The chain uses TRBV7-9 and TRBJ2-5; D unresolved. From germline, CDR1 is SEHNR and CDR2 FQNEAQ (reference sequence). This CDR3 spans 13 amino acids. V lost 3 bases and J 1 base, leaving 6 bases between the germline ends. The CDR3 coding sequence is TGTGCCAGCAGCTTTCGTGTCCAAGAGACCCAGTACTTC. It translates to CASSFRVQETQYF.

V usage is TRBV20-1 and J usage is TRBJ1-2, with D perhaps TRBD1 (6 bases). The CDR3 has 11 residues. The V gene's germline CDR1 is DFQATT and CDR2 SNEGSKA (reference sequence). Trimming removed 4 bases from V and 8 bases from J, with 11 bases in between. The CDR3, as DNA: TGCAGTGCTAAGACAGGAGGGGGCTACACCTTC. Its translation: CSAKTGGGYTF.

The CDR3 DNA reads as TGTGCCAGCAGTCCGACAGGGGATAACTATGGCTACACCTTC. The encoded protein is CASSPTGDNYGYTF. The chain combines TRBV28 with TRBJ1-2; the match to TRBD1 covers 8 bases. V dropped 5 bases and J dropped 1; count of bases not matched to a gene: 3. The CDR3 runs to 14 residues. Germline-derived CDR1 and CDR2 are MDHEN and SYDVKM.

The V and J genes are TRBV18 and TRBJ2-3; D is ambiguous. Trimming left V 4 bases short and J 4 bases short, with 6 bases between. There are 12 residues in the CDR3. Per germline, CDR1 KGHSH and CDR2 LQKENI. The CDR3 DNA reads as TGTGCCAGCTCACTAAGACCAGATACGCAGTATTTT. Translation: CASSLRPDTQYF.

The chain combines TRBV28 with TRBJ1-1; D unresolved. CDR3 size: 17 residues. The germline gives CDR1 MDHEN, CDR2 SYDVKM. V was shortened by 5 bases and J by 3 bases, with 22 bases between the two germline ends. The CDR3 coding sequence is TGTGCCAGCAGTCCGTTTTCAGGACGGGTAGTAGACACTGAAGCTTTCTTT. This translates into CASSPFSGRVVDTEAFF.